This T cell receptor beta chain was documented in a study of shared clonotypes between healthy human individuals. Whole-study context: Donor ages ranged 18 to 49 years: a couple of women, a few men. CD4 naive and memory got three plates each, CD8 naive two, CD8 memory one. Broader study findings: The rarefaction results pointed to incomplete sorted-subset sequencing despite large depth. Estimated richness was generally greater in naive than memory subsets.

The ends were cut back, 8 bases at V and 6 bases at J, with 17 bases in the middle. The germline V gene has CDR1 MNHEY and CDR2 SMNVEV (reference sequence). The CDR3 consists of 14 residues. Some clones are missing from TCRdb's copy, which holds only in-frame ones; the method was immunoSEQ multiplex PCR. The sample lists 2 million to 2.5 million clones, about nine tenths occurring once. With respect to this clone: The antigen is unknown.

What was sequenced was naive CD4+ T cells from PBMCs. Subset here: CD45RA+ positively selected. This receptor was identified in a man between 18 and 29 years old in good health. Some clones in this sample may be carry-over from other donors' samples. This sequence joins TRBV27 and TRBJ1-5; the D gene is possibly TRBD1 (5 bases). CDR3 nucleotide sequence: TGTGCCAGCCTGGTTGGGGGAAGGTGTCAGCCCCAGCATTTT. This encodes CASLVGGRCQPQHF.